A selection of T cell receptor beta chains follows, all from one sample in a study of blood T cell repertoires in COVID-19. TCRdb's table, derived via immunoSEQ multiplex PCR, lists solely in-frame clones and lacks some. Among some 160,000 clones listed, 80% were seen once. The sequencing sample was made of peripheral blood. The receptor set was obtained from a woman between 50 and 59 years old with acute or convalescent COVID-19. Each CDR3 is given with its conserved first and last residue. The D gene is left open where the match is weak. Clone size is given for some rows only: seen once, a few or many times, or a class if the clone is expanded.

j_call,v_call,d_call,clone_size,cdr3_aa,cdr3_nt
TRBJ1-4,TRBV4-2,NA,few,CASSQGGGLNEKLFF,TGTGCCAGCAGCCAAGGGGGGGGGCTTAATGAAAAACTGTTTTTT
TRBJ1-5,TRBV7-2,TRBD1,NA,CASSLAGTGEQPQHF,TGTGCCAGCAGCTTAGCGGGGACAGGGGAACAGCCCCAGCATTTT
TRBJ1-2,TRBV7-9,NA,NA,CASSPRGGEGYTF,TGTGCCAGCAGCCCCCGGGGGGGGGAAGGCTACACCTTC
TRBJ2-7,TRBV6-1,NA,NA,CASSENTGGVADPYEQYF,TGTGCCAGCAGTGAAAACACAGGTGGAGTAGCGGACCCCTACGAGCAGTACTTC
TRBJ1-1,TRBV7-2,NA,NA,CASSLGGSTEAFF,TGTGCCAGCAGCTTGGGAGGGAGCACTGAAGCTTTCTTT
TRBJ2-5,TRBV6-4,NA,NA,CASSEGEARKTQYF,TGTGCCAGCAGTGAGGGGGAGGCAAGGAAGACCCAGTACTTC
TRBJ1-2,TRBV12-3/TRBV12-4,NA,NA,CASGADENGYTF,TGTGCCAGCGGGGCCGATGAGAATGGCTACACCTTC
TRBJ2-1,TRBV14,TRBD1,NA,CASSQDRGPEQFF,TGTGCCAGCAGCCAAGACAGGGGGCCTGAGCAGTTCTTC
TRBJ2-2,TRBV7-3,NA,NA,CASSLGGGAGELFF,TGTGCCAGCAGCTTAGGTGGAGGGGCCGGGGAGCTGTTTTTT
TRBJ2-2,TRBV7-9,NA,NA,CASSLAAGRTGELFF,TGTGCCAGCAGCTTAGCCGCGGGGAGGACCGGGGAGCTGTTTTTT
TRBJ2-7,TRBV19,TRBD1,NA,CASSILAGGVYEQYF,TGTGCCAGTAGTATCTTGGCAGGGGGAGTCTACGAGCAGTACTTC
TRBJ2-7,TRBV2,NA,NA,CASSADAGGIYEQYF,TGTGCCAGCAGCGCGGACGCAGGGGGGATCTACGAGCAGTACTTC
TRBJ1-4,TRBV4-3,NA,NA,CASSQDSPGLNEKLFF,TGCGCCAGCAGCCAAGATTCCCCGGGTCTTAATGAAAAACTGTTTTTT
TRBJ1-5,TRBV9,NA,NA,CASSARGNNQPQHF,TGTGCCAGCAGCGCCAGGGGAAACAATCAGCCCCAGCATTTT
TRBJ1-6,TRBV18,TRBD1,NA,CASSPLSDRRGTAGGLHF,TGTGCCAGCTCACCTCTCTCGGACAGGAGAGGAACCGCCGGGGGCCTCCACTTT
TRBJ2-7,TRBV11-1,NA,NA,CASSLRDYEQYF,TGTGCCAGCAGCTTACGGGATTACGAGCAGTACTTC
TRBJ1-2,TRBV9,TRBD1,NA,CASSFTGGYGYTF,TGTGCCAGCAGCTTCACAGGGGGGTATGGCTACACCTTC
TRBJ1-6,TRBV28,TRBD1,NA,CASSLEIRTGTRNSPLHF,TGTGCCAGCAGTCTAGAAATTAGGACAGGGACACGTAATTCACCCCTCCACTTT
TRBJ1-1,TRBV5-1,NA,once,CASSSQGSGTEAFF,TGCGCCAGCAGCTCCCAGGGGAGTGGGACTGAAGCTTTCTTT
TRBJ1-1,TRBV29-1,NA,NA,CSIRGRVNTEAFF,TGCAGCATCCGGGGTCGGGTGAACACTGAAGCTTTCTTT
TRBJ2-7,TRBV6-2/TRBV6-3,TRBD2,NA,CASSQPGTSVGAYEQYF,TGTGCCAGCAGCCAACCCGGGACTAGTGTCGGAGCCTACGAGCAGTACTTC
TRBJ2-2,TRBV4-3,NA,NA,CASSQKDFSGTGELFF,TGCGCCAGCAGCCAAAAGGATTTTTCGGGCACCGGGGAGCTGTTTTTT
TRBJ1-6,TRBV4-3,TRBD1,NA,CASSLQTGNSPLHF,TGCGCCAGCAGCCTGCAGACAGGGAATTCACCCCTCCACTTT
TRBJ2-2,TRBV11-3,TRBD2,NA,CASSSGGENTGELFF,TGTGCCAGCAGCTCGGGGGGGGAGAACACCGGGGAGCTGTTTTTT
TRBJ2-5,TRBV7-3,NA,NA,CASSPSGVSETQYF,TGTGCCAGCAGCCCCTCGGGGGTCTCAGAGACCCAGTACTTC
TRBJ2-7,TRBV5-1,NA,NA,CASSLAGVYEQYF,TGCGCCAGCAGCTTGGCCGGTGTCTACGAGCAGTACTTC
TRBJ1-2,TRBV7-8,TRBD1,NA,CASSLGGTGVRVNYGYTF,TGTGCCAGCAGCTTAGGAGGGACAGGGGTTCGAGTTAACTATGGCTACACCTTC